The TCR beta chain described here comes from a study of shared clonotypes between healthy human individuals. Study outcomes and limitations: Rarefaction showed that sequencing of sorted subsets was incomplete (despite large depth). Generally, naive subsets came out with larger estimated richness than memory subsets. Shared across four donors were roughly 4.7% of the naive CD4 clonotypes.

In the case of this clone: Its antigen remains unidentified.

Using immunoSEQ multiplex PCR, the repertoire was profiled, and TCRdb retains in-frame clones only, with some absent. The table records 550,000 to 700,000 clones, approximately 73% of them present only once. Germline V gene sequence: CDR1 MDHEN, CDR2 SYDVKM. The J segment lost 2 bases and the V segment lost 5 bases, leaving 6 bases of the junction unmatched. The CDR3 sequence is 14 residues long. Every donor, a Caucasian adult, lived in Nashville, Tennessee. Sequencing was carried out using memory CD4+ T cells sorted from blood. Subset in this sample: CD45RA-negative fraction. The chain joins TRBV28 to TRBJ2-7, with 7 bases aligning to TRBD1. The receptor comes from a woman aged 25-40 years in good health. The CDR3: CASSQQGITYEQYF. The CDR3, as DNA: TGTGCCAGCAGTCAACAGGGGATAACCTACGAGCAGTACTTC.